This T cell receptor beta chain is from a study of cytomegalovirus exposure and HLA in healthy donors. Findings of the study overall: Some highly shared sequence variants likely arose as a pipeline artifact.

PCR amplification relied on 60 Vbeta primers (plus 13 Jbeta primers). TCRdb's table, derived via immunoSEQ multiplex PCR, lists solely in-frame clones and lacks some. The profile shows approximately 120,000 clones, around 80% of them singletons. V was clipped by 2 bases and J by 1 base, with 8 bases between them. This CDR3 has 14 residues. The germline CDR1 and CDR2 sequences are MDHEN and SYDVKM. In this sample, this clone turned up once. Its antigen is still unknown. Sequencing was done on a sample of PBMCs. The rearrangement joins TRBV28 to TRBJ1-2; no reliable D call. The clonotype comes from a female donor in good health and CMV-seronegative. The CDR3 DNA sequence: TGTGCCAGCAGTTTACACATCCTTAACTATGGCTACACCTTC. Its translation: CASSLHILNYGYTF.